This T cell receptor (beta chain) comes out of a study of T cell repertoires in cytomegalovirus infection. V shed 5 bases and J 5 bases; nucleotides not matched to a gene: 14. The CDR3 is 16 residues long. CDR1 MNHEY and CDR2 SMNVEV come from the germline V gene (reference sequence). MiXCR, applied by TCRdb to the reads, yields one record per CDR3 protein. Of around 180,000 distinct CDR3 sequences listed, approximately 28% are singletons. The rearrangement links TRBV27 to TRBJ1-2, with 7 positions matching TRBD1. The sequenced material came from PBMCs. The origin of this receptor is a human donor in good health (CMV status not recorded). Some clones in this sample may be carry-over from other donors' samples. CDR3 in amino acids: CASSLGRDSYFYGYTF. The CDR3 DNA is TGTGCCAGCAGTCTTGGGCGGGACAGTTATTTTTATGGCTACACCTTC.